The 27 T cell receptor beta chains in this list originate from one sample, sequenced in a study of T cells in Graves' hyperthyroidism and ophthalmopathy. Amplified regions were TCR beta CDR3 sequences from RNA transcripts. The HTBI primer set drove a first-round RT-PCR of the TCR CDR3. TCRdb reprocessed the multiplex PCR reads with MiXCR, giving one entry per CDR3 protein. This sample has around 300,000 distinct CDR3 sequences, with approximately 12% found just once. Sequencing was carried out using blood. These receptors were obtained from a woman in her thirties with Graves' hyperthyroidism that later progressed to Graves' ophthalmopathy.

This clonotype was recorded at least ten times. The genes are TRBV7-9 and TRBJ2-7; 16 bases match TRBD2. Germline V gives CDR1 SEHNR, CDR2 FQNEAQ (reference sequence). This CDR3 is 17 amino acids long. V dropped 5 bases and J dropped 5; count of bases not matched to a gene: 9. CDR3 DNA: TGTGCCAGCAGCCTCCAGGGACTAGCGGGAGGGCTGAACGAGCAGTACTTC. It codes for CASSLQGLAGGLNEQYF. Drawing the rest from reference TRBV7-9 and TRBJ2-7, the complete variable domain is DTGVSQNPRHKITKRGQNVTFRCDPISEHNRLYWYRQTLGQGPEFLTYFQNEAQLEKSRLLSDRFSAERPKGSFSTLEIQRTEQGDSAMYLCASSLQGLAGGLNEQYFGPGTRLTVT.

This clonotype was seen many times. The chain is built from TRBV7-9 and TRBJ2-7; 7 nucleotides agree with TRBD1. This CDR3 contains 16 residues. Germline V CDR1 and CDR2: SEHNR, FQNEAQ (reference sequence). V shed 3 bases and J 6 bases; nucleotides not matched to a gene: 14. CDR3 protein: CASSLTNPGQLSEQYF. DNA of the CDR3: TGTGCCAGCAGCTTGACGAACCCGGGACAGCTTAGCGAGCAGTACTTC.

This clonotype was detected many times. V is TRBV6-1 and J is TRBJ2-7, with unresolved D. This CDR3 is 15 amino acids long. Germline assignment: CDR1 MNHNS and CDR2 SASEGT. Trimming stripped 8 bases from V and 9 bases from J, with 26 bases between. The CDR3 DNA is TGTGCCAGCCCCCCCAGCCTTGTGTCGCCTGCGATGCAGTACTTC. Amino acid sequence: CASPPSLVSPAMQYF.

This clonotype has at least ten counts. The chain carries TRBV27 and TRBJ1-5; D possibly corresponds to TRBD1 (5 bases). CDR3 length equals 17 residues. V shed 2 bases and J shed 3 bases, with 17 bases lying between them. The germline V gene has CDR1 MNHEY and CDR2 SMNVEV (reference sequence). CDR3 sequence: CASSLRWRGGFNQPQHF. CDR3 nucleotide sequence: TGTGCCAGCAGTTTACGGTGGAGGGGAGGGTTCAATCAGCCCCAGCATTTT.

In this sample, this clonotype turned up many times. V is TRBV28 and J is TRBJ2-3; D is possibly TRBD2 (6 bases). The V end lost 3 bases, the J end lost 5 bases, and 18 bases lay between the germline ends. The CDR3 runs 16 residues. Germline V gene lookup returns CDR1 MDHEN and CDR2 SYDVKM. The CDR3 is CASSFSGLGVGDTQYF. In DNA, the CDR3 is TGTGCCAGCAGTTTTAGCGGATTGGGAGTGGGAGATACGCAGTATTTT.

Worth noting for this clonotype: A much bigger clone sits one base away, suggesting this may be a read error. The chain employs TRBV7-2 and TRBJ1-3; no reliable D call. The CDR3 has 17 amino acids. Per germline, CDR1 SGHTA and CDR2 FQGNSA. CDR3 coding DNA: TGTGCCAGCAGCTCCGATGATTACTTTTCCCTTGGAAACACCGTATATTTT. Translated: CASSSDDYFSLGNTVYF. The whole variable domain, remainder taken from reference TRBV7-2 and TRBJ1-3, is GAGVSQSPSNKVTEKGKDVELRCDPISGHTALYWYRQSLGQGLEFLIYFQGNSAPDKSGLPSDRFSAERTGGSVSTLTIQRTQQEDSAVYLCASSSDDYFSLGNTVYFGEGSWLTVV.

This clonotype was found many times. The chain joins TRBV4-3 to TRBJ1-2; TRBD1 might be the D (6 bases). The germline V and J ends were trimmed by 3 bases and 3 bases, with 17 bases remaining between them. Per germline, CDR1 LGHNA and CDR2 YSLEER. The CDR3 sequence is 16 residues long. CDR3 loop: CASSHLGRDTDYGYTF. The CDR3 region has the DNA TGCGCCAGCAGCCATTTGGGCAGGGACACAGACTATGGCTACACCTTC.

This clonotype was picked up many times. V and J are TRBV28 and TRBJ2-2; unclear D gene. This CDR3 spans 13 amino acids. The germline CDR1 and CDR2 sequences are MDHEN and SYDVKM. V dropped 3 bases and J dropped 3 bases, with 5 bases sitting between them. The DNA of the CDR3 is TGTGCCAGCAGTTTCTCTGACACCGGGGAGCTGTTTTTT. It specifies CASSFSDTGELFF.

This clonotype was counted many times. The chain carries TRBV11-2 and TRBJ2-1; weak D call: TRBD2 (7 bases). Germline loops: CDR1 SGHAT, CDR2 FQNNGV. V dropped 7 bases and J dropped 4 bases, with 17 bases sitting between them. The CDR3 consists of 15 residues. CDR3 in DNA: TGTGCCAGCACCCCAGCGGGACAACCGTACAATGAGCAGTTCTTC. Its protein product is CASTPAGQPYNEQFF.

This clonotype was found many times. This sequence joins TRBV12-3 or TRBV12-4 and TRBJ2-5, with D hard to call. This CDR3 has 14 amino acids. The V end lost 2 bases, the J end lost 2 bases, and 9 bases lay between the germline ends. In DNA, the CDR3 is TGTGCCAGCAGTTTAAGGAGACGTCAAGAGACCCAGTACTTC. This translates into CASSLRRRQETQYF.

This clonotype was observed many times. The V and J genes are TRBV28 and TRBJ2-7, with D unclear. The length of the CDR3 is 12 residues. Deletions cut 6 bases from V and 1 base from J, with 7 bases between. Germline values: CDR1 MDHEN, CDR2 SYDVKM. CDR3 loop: CASRGSSYEQYF. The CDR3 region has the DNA TGTGCCAGCAGGGGATCGTCCTACGAGCAGTACTTC.

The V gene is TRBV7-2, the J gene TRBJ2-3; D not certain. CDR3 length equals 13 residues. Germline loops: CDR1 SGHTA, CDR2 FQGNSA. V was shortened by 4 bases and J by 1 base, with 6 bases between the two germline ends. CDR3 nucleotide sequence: TGTGCCAGCAGCTACCAAGGCACAGATACGCAGTATTTT. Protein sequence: CASSYQGTDTQYF.

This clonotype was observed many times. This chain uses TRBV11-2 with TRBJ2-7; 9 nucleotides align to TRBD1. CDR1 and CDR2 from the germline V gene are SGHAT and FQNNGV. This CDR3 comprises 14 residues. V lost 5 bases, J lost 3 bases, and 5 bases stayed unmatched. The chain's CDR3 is CASSEGQGYYEQYF. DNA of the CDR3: TGTGCCAGCAGCGAGGGACAGGGTTACTACGAGCAGTACTTC.

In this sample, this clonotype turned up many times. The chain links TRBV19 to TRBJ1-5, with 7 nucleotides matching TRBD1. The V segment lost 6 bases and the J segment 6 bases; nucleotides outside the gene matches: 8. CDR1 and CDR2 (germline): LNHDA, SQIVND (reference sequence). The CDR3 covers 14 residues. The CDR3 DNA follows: TGTGCCAGTAGACCTACAGGGGAAAGTCAGCCCCAGCATTTT. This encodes CASRPTGESQPQHF.

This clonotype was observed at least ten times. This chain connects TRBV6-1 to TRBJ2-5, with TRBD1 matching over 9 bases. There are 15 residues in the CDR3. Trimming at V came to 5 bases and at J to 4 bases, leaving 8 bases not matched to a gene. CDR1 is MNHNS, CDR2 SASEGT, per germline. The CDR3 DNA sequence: TGTGCCAGCAGTCCAGGGACAGGGTTCTCAGAGACCCAGTACTTC. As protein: CASSPGTGFSETQYF.

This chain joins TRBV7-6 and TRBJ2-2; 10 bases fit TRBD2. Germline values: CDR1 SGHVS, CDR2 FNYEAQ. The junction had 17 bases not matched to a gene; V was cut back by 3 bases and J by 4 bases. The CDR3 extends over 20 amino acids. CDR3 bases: TGTGCCAGCAGCTTGCGTCTAGCGGGAGAGGGGGGCATCGGCACCGGGGAGCTGTTTTTT. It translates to CASSLRLAGEGGIGTGELFF. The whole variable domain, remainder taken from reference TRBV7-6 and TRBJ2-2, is GAGVSQSPRYKVTKRGQDVALRCDPISGHVSLYWYRQALGQGPEFLTYFNYEAQQDKSGLPNDRFSAERPEGSISTLTIQRTEQRDSAMYRCASSLRLAGEGGIGTGELFFGEGSRLTVL.

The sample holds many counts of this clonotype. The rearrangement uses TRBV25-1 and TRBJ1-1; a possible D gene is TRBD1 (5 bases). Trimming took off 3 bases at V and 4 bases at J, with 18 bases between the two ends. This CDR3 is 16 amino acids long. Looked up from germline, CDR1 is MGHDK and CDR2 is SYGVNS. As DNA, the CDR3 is TGTGCCAGCAGTGACTCTGGTTGGGACCCGAGCACTGAAGCTTTCTTT. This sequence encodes CASSDSGWDPSTEAFF. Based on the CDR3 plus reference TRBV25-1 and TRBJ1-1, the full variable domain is EADIYQTPRYLVIGTGKKITLECSQTMGHDKMYWYQQDPGMELHLIHYSYGVNSTEKGDLSSESTVSRIRTEHFPLTLESARPSHTSQYLCASSDSGWDPSTEAFFGQGTRLTVV.

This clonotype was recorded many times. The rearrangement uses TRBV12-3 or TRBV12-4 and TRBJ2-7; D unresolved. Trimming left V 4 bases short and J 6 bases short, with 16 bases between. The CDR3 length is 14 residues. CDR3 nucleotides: TGTGCCAGCAGTTCCACGAACTACGGTGGCGAGCAGTACTTC. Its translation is CASSSTNYGGEQYF.

The CDR3 loop is CASSPWTGGEFF. DNA for the CDR3: TGTGCCAGCAGTCCCTGGACAGGGGGAGAGTTCTTC. The V call is TRBV5-4, the J call TRBJ2-1, with 10 bases aligning to TRBD1. CDR1 is SGHNT and CDR2 is YYREEE in the germline V gene (reference sequence). V lost 5 bases, J lost 14 bases, and 7 bases stayed unmatched. The CDR3 contains 12 residues.

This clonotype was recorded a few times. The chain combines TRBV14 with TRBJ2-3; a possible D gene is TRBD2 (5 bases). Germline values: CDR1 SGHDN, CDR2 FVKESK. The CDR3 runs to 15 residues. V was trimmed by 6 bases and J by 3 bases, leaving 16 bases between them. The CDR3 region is CASSKDSRRTDTQYF. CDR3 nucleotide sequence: TGTGCCAGCAGTAAGGACTCCCGGAGGACAGATACGCAGTATTTT.

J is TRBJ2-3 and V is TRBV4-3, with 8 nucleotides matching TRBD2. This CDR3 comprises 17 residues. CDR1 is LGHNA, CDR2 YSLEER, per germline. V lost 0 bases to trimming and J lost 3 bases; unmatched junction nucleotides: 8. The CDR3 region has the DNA TGCGCCAGCAGCCAAGACGACCGGGAGGGCCGGACAGATACGCAGTATTTT. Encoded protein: CASSQDDREGRTDTQYF.

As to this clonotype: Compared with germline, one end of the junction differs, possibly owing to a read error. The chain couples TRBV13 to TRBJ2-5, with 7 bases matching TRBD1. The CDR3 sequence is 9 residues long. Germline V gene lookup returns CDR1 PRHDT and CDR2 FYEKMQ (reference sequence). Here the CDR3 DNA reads TGTGCCAGCAGCTCGGACAGGCACTTC. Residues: CASSSDRHF.

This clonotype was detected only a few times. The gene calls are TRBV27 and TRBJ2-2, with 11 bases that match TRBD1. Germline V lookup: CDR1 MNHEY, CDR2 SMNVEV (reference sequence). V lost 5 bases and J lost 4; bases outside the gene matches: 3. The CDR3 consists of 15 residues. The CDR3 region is CASSGQGAGTGELFF. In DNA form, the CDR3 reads TGTGCCAGCAGTGGACAGGGGGCCGGCACCGGGGAGCTGTTTTTT.

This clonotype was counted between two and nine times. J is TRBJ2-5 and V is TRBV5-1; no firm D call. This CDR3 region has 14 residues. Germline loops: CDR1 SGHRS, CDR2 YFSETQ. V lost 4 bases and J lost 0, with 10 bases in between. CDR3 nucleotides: TGCGCCAGCAGCCTAAGGACGGACCAAGAGACCCAGTACTTC. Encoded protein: CASSLRTDQETQYF.

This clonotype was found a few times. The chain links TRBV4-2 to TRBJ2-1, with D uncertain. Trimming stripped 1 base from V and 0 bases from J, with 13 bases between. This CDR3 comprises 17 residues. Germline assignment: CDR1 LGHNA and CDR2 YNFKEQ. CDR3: CASSQVDSLSSYNEQFF. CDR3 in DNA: TGTGCCAGCAGCCAAGTGGATTCGTTGAGCTCCTACAATGAGCAGTTCTTC.

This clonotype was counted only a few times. This CDR3 reads CASSQDPQALAKNIQYF. The CDR3 DNA is TGCGCCAGCAGCCAAGATCCCCAGGCGCTAGCCAAAAACATTCAGTACTTC. The chain employs TRBV4-3 and TRBJ2-4; D unclear. Trimming cost V 0 bases and J 0 bases, with 12 bases left between them. Germline CDR1 reads LGHNA; CDR2 reads YSLEER. The CDR3 runs 17 residues.

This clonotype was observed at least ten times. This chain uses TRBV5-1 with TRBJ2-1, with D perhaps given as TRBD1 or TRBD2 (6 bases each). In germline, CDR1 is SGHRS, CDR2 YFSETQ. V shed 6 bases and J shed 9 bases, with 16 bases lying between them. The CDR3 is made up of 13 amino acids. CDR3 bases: TGCGCCAGCAAGGAGGGGGAACGGAGTGAGCAGTTCTTC. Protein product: CASKEGERSEQFF. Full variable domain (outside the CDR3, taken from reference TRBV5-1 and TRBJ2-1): KAGVTQTPRYLIKTRGQQVTLSCSPISGHRSVSWYQQTPGQGLQFLFEYFSETQRNKGNFPGRFSGRQFSNSRSEMNVSTLELGDSALYLCASKEGERSEQFFGPGTRLTVL.